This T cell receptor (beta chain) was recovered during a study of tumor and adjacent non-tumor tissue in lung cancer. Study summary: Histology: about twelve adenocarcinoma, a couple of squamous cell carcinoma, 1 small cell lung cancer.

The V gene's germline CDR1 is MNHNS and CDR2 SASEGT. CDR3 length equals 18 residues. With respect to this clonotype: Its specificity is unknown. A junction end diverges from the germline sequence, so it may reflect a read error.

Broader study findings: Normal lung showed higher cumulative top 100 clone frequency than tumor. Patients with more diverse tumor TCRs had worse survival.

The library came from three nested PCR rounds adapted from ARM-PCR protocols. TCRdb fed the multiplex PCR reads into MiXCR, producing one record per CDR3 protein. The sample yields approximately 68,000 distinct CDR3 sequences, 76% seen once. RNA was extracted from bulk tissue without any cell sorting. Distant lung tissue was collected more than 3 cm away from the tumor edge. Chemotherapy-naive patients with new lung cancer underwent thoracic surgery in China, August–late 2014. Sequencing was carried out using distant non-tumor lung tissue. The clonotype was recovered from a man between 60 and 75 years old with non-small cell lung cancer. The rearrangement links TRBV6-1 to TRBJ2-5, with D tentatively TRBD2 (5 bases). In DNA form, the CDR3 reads TGTGCGAGCAGCAGGAACCCCGGGAACAGCTTCGTTTGGGAGACCCAGTACTTC. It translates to CASSRNPGNSFVWETQYF.